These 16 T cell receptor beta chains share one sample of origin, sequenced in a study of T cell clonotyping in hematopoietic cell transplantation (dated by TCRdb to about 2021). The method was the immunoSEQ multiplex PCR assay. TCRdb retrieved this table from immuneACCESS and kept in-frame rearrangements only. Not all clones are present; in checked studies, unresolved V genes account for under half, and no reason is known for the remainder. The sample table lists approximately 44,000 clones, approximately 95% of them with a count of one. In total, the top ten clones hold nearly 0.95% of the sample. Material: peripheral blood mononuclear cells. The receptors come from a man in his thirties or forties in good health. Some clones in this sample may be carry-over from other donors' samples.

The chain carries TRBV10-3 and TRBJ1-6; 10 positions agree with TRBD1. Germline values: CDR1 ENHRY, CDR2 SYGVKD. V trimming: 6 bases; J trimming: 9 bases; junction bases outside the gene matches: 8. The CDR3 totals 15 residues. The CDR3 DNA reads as TGTGCCATCAGCACACCCGGGACAGGGGTTTCACCCCTCCACTTT. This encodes CAISTPGTGVSPLHF.

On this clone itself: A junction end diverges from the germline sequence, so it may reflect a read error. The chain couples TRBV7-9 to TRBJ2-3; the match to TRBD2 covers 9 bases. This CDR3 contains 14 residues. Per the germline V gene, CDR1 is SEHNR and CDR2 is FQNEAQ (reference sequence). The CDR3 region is CASSLAGRMDTQYF. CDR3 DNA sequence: TGTGCCAGCAGCCTAGCGGGAAGGATGGATACGCAGTATTTT.

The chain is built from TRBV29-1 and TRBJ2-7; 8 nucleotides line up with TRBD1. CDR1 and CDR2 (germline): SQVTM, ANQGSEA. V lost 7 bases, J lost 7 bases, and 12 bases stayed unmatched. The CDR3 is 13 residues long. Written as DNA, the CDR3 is TGCAGCGGACGGACAGGGAAAGGGGGAGAGCAGTACTTC. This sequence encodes CSGRTGKGGEQYF.

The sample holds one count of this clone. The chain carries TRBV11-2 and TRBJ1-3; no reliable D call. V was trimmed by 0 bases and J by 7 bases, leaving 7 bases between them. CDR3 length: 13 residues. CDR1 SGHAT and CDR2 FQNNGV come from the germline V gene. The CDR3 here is CASSLDQWNTIYF. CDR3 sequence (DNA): TGTGCCAGCAGCTTAGATCAGTGGAACACCATATATTTT.

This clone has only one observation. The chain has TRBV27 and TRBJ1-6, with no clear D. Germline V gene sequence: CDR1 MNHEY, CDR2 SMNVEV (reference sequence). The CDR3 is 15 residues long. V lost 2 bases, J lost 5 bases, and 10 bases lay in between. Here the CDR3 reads CASSLRADDNSPLHF. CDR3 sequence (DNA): TGTGCCAGCAGTTTACGAGCTGACGATAATTCACCCCTCCACTTT.

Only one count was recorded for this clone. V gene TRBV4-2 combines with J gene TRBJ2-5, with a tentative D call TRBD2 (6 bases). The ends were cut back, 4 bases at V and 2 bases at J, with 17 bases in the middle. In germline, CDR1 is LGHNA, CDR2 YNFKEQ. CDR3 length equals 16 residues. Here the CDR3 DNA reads TGTGCCAGCAGCCCCCCCGGAGGGGCTTCACAAGAGACCCAGTACTTC. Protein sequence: CASSPPGGASQETQYF.

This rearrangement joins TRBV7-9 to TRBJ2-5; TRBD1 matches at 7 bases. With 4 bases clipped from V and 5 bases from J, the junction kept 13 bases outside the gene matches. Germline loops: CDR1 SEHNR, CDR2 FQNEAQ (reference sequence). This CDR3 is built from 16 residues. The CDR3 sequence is CASSWATGRVWETQYF. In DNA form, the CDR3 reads TGTGCCAGCAGCTGGGCGACAGGGAGAGTATGGGAGACCCAGTACTTC. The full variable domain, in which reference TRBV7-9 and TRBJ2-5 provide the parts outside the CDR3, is DTGVSQNPRHKITKRGQNVTFRCDPISEHNRLYWYRQTLGQGPEFLTYFQNEAQLEKSRLLSDRFSAERPKGSFSTLEIQRTEQGDSAMYLCASSWATGRVWETQYFGPGTRLLVL.

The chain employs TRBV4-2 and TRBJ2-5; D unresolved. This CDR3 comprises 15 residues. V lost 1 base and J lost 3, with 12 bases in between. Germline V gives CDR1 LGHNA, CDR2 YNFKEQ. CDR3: CASSQVPSGEETQYF. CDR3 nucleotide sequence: TGTGCCAGCAGCCAAGTACCGTCCGGTGAAGAGACCCAGTACTTC.

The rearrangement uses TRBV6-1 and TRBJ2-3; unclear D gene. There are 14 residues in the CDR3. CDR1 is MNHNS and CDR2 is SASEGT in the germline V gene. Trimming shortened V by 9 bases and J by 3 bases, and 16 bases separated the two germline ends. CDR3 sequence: CASRERARTDTQYF. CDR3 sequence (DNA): TGTGCCAGTAGAGAAAGGGCTAGAACAGATACGCAGTATTTT.

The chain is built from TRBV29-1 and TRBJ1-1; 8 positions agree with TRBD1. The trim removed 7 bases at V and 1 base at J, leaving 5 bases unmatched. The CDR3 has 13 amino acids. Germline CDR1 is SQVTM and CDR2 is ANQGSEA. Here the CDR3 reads CSDAQGANTEAFF. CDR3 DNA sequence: TGCAGCGATGCGCAGGGGGCGAACACTGAAGCTTTCTTT.

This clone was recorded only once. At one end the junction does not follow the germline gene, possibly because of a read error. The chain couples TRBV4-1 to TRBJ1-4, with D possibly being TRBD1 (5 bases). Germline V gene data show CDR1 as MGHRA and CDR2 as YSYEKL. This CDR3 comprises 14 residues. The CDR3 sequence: CASNQVIREEKLFF. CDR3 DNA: TGCGCCAGCAACCAAGTGATCAGGGAGGAAAAACTGTTTTTT.

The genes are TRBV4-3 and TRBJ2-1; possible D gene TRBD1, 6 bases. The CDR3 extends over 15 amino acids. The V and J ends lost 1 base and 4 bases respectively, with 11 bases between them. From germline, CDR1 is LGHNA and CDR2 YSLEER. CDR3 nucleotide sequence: TGCGCCAGCAGCCAAGCGGGACACCTATACAATGAGCAGTTCTTC. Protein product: CASSQAGHLYNEQFF.

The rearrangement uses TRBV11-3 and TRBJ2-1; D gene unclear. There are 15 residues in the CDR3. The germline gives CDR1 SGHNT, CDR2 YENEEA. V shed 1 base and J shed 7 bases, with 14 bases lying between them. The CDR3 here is CASSLGRVSWNEQFF. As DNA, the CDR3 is TGTGCCAGCAGCTTAGGTAGGGTTTCATGGAATGAGCAGTTCTTC.

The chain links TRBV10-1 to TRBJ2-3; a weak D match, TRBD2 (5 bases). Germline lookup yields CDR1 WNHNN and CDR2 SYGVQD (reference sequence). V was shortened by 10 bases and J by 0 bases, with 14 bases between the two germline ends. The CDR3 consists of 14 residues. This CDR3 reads CATARADSTDTQYF. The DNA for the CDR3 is TGCGCCACGGCTCGAGCGGACAGCACAGATACGCAGTATTTT.

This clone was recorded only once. The CDR3 DNA reads TGCAGTGCTAGTGCAGATACGCAGTATTTT. Translated, it gives CSASADTQYF. The rearrangement joins TRBV20-1 to TRBJ2-3; D is ambiguous. Germline V gene data show CDR1 as DFQATT and CDR2 as SNEGSKA (reference sequence). V was cut by 3 bases and J by 4 bases, with 2 bases left in between. The CDR3 runs to 10 residues.

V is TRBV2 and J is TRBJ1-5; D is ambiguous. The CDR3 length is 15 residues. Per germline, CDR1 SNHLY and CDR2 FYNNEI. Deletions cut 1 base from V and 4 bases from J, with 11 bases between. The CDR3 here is CASSEGQYENQPQHF. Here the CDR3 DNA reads TGTGCCAGCAGTGAAGGGCAGTATGAGAATCAGCCCCAGCATTTT.